The 26 T cell receptor beta chains in this list originate from one sample, sequenced in a study of cytomegalovirus exposure and HLA in healthy donors. This PCR relied on a set of 60 Vbeta primers and 13 Jbeta primers. Data came from immunoSEQ multiplex PCR; TCRdb stores just in-frame clones and leaves some out. The sample gives roughly 130,000 clones, less than 85% of which show up once; 3.5% to 5% is in the top ten. Sample: PBMCs. Every receptor here comes from a man aged 18 to 30 in good health and CMV-seropositive.

This chain connects TRBV29-1 to TRBJ2-5, with TRBD1 identical over 8 bases. From germline, CDR1 is SQVTM and CDR2 ANQGSEA. The CDR3 sequence is 17 residues long. The ends lost 2 bases at V and 3 bases at J; junction bases unmatched: 14. The CDR3 sequence is CSVEIWNRGDIKETQYF. CDR3 bases: TGCAGCGTTGAAATTTGGAACAGGGGGGATATAAAAGAGACCCAGTACTTC.

The chain is built from TRBV6-5 and TRBJ1-1; D is uncertain. CDR3 length: 15 residues. The V gene's germline CDR1 is MNHEY and CDR2 SVGAGI. V dropped 0 bases and J dropped 0 bases, with 8 bases sitting between them. DNA for the CDR3: TGTGCCAGCAGTTACTCGGAGACCGTGAACACTGAAGCTTTCTTT. Translation: CASSYSETVNTEAFF.

This chain uses TRBV2 with TRBJ2-5; 10 nucleotides match TRBD1. CDR3 size: 17 residues. Germline CDR1 reads SNHLY; CDR2 reads FYNNEI. The trim removed 4 bases at V and 4 bases at J, leaving 12 bases unmatched. CDR3 bases: TGTGCCAGCAGTGCCGGGACAGGGGATATGGGAGGAGAGACCCAGTACTTC. This codes for CASSAGTGDMGGETQYF.

The gene calls are TRBV27 and TRBJ2-7; 9 nucleotides match TRBD1. The germline gives CDR1 MNHEY, CDR2 SMNVEV (reference sequence). The trim removed 6 bases at V and 0 bases at J, leaving 12 bases unmatched. The CDR3 has 17 amino acids. CDR3 protein: CASRKPRQGVGSYEQYF. The CDR3 DNA sequence: TGTGCCAGCAGGAAGCCCAGACAGGGGGTCGGCTCCTACGAGCAGTACTTC.

The chain uses TRBV7-2 and TRBJ2-7; a possible D gene is TRBD2 (7 bases). Germline V gene lookup returns CDR1 SGHTA and CDR2 FQGNSA. CDR3 length: 15 residues. Trimming took off 5 bases at V and 4 bases at J, with 18 bases between the two ends. CDR3 sequence (DNA): TGTGCCAGCAGCGGGGGGGGCGGAGCGGAGTACGAGCAGTACTTC. Translated: CASSGGGGAEYEQYF.

The chain links TRBV28 to TRBJ1-1; 7 nucleotides line up with TRBD1. Germline trimming cut 5 bases from V and 6 bases from J; bases unmatched to any gene: 15. The CDR3 has 16 residues. Germline V gives CDR1 MDHEN, CDR2 SYDVKM. The CDR3 sequence is CASSTTNRGRNPEAFF. CDR3 DNA: TGTGCCAGCAGTACCACCAACAGGGGAAGAAACCCTGAAGCTTTCTTT.

This chain links TRBV30 with TRBJ2-7; 7 bases line up with TRBD1. Trimming removed 2 bases from V and 6 bases from J; junction bases left unmatched: 1. The CDR3 length is 11 residues. Germline V lookup: CDR1 GTSNPN, CDR2 SVGIG (reference sequence). DNA for the CDR3: TGTGCCTGGAGTTCAGGGGGCGAGCAGTACTTC. It translates to CAWSSGGEQYF. The variable domain in full, with the rest retrieved from reference TRBV30 and TRBJ2-7, is SQTIHQWPATLVQPVGSPLSLECTVEGTSNPNLYWYRQAAGRGLQLLFYSVGIGQISSEVPQNLSASRPQDRQFILSSKKLLLSDSGFYLCAWSSGGEQYFGPGTRLTVT.

The rearrangement joins TRBV7-2 to TRBJ1-3; possible D gene TRBD1, 5 bases. Trimming removed 5 bases at V and 0 bases at J, with 11 bases between. Per germline, CDR1 SGHTA and CDR2 FQGNSA. This CDR3 comprises 15 residues. CDR3 nucleotide sequence: TGTGCCAGCAGCCCACGACAGCCCTCTGGAAACACCATATATTTT. The encoded protein is CASSPRQPSGNTIYF.

This chain connects TRBV11-2 to TRBJ1-1; D perhaps matches TRBD1 (5 bases). Germline lookup yields CDR1 SGHAT and CDR2 FQNNGV. Between the trimmed V and J ends, which lost 2 bases and 0 bases, there was a span of 10 bases. CDR3 length: 15 residues. This CDR3 reads CASSLSWGLNTEAFF. CDR3 sequence (DNA): TGTGCCAGCAGCTTAAGTTGGGGCTTGAACACTGAAGCTTTCTTT. The variable domain in full, with the rest retrieved from reference TRBV11-2 and TRBJ1-1, is EAGVAQSPRYKIIEKRQSVAFWCNPISGHATLYWYQQILGQGPKLLIQFQNNGVVDDSQLPKDRFSAERLKGVDSTLKIQPAKLEDSAVYLCASSLSWGLNTEAFFGQGTRLTVV.

The genes are TRBV2 and TRBJ2-7; maybe TRBD2 (6 bases). With 6 bases removed from V and 3 bases from J, the gap between germline ends came to 9 bases. The CDR3 sequence is 12 residues long. From germline, CDR1 is SNHLY and CDR2 FYNNEI. CDR3 sequence reads: CASSREIYEQYF. CDR3 coding DNA: TGTGCCAGCAGCCGGGAGATCTACGAGCAGTACTTC. The entire variable domain, with the rest obtained from reference TRBV2 and TRBJ2-7, is as follows: EPEVTQTPSHQVTQMGQEVILRCVPISNHLYFYWYRQILGQKVEFLVSFYNNEISEKSEIFDDQFSVERPDGSNFTLKIRSTKLEDSAMYFCASSREIYEQYFGPGTRLTVT.

The chain links TRBV7-9 to TRBJ2-7; the match to TRBD2 covers 11 bases. Per germline, CDR1 SEHNR and CDR2 FQNEAQ (reference sequence). The CDR3 runs 14 residues. V was pared by 5 bases and J by 5 bases, with 5 bases of the junction left unmatched. CDR3 in DNA: TGTGCCAGCAGCCTTTCGGGACTAGCGGACGAGCAGTACTTC. Translating gives CASSLSGLADEQYF.

This rearrangement joins TRBV6-5 to TRBJ2-5; D is possibly TRBD2 (6 bases). The end of the DNA aligns better with TRBJ2-7, so the J call may be wrong. This CDR3 spans 14 amino acids. Germline CDR1 and CDR2: MNHEY and SVGAGI. The CDR3 region is CASSYDGKRAEQYF. As DNA, the CDR3 is TGTGCCAGCAGTTACGATGGGAAGCGGGCCGAGCAGTACTTC.

This rearrangement joins TRBV28 to TRBJ2-5; D is perhaps TRBD1 (6 bases). Trimming cost V 5 bases and J 4 bases, with 26 bases left between them. Germline V lookup: CDR1 MDHEN, CDR2 SYDVKM. This CDR3 is built from 18 residues. The CDR3 coding sequence is TGTGCCAGCAGTAGACGTCCGGCTGCACAGGGATTTTTAGAGACCCAGTACTTC. Its protein product is CASSRRPAAQGFLETQYF.

The chain uses TRBV5-1 and TRBJ2-1, with 7 bases identical to TRBD2. CDR3 size: 15 residues. CDR1 is SGHRS and CDR2 is YFSETQ in the germline V gene. With V trimmed by 4 bases and J by 0 bases, 4 bases remained unmatched. The CDR3 DNA follows: TGCGCCAGCAGCCATAGCGGGTCCTCCTACAATGAGCAGTTCTTC. Its protein product is CASSHSGSSYNEQFF.

The chain has TRBV7-2 and TRBJ2-2, with 11 positions matching TRBD1. Germline values: CDR1 SGHTA, CDR2 FQGNSA. This CDR3 contains 16 residues. J gave up 6 bases and V 5 bases, and 8 bases lay outside the gene matches. CDR3 in amino acids: CASSPFGQGAAGELFF. In nucleotides, the CDR3 is TGTGCCAGCAGCCCGTTTGGACAGGGGGCGGCCGGGGAGCTGTTTTTT.

The V and J genes are TRBV19 and TRBJ2-3; D possibly corresponds to TRBD1 (6 bases). The germline V and J ends were trimmed by 5 bases and 3 bases, with 15 bases remaining between them. CDR3 length equals 15 residues. From germline, CDR1 is LNHDA and CDR2 SQIVND (reference sequence). The CDR3: CASSYWRTETDTQYF. The CDR3, as DNA: TGTGCCAGTAGTTATTGGAGGACAGAGACAGATACGCAGTATTTT.

This clone is a singleton in its sample. The chain uses TRBV19 and TRBJ2-2, with 8 positions matching TRBD1. Germline V gene lookup returns CDR1 LNHDA and CDR2 SQIVND (reference sequence). V was clipped by 5 bases and J by 5 bases; unmatched bases: 7. CDR3 length equals 15 residues. This chain's CDR3 is CASSPTGQVTGELFF. DNA of the CDR3: TGTGCCAGTAGTCCGACGGGACAGGTGACCGGGGAGCTGTTTTTT.

The chain has TRBV28 and TRBJ2-7, with 8 nucleotides matching TRBD2. The CDR3 covers 14 residues. CDR1 and CDR2 (germline): MDHEN, SYDVKM. V lost 5 bases to trimming and J lost 5 bases; unmatched junction nucleotides: 8. CDR3 sequence: CASSRTSKFHEQYF. The DNA for the CDR3 is TGTGCCAGCAGTCGGACTAGCAAGTTCCACGAGCAGTACTTC.

This clone was recorded a few times. The genes are TRBV11-2 and TRBJ2-7, with D perhaps TRBD1 (5 bases). V was pared by 1 base and J by 1 base, with 5 bases between. Germline V gives CDR1 SGHAT, CDR2 FQNNGV. This CDR3 has 13 residues. CDR3 residues: CASSLGTSYEQYF. DNA of the CDR3: TGTGCCAGCAGCTTAGGGACATCCTACGAGCAGTACTTC.

The chain employs TRBV6-5 and TRBJ2-5; 7 bases align to TRBD1. The J call may be in error: the DNA end matches TRBJ2-7 better. The CDR3 sequence is 14 residues long. Germline V gene data show CDR1 as MNHEY and CDR2 as SVGAGI. CDR3 DNA: TGTGCCAGCAGTGTACGGGGACAGACCTACGAGCAGTACTTC. This codes for CASSVRGQTYEQYF.

This clone came up a few times. The V and J genes are TRBV4-1 and TRBJ1-3; maybe TRBD1 (5 bases). Germline-derived CDR1 and CDR2 are MGHRA and YSYEKL. V was pared by 4 bases and J by 3 bases, with 13 bases between. This CDR3 contains 15 residues. The CDR3 bases are TGCGCCAGCAGCCCCCTGGGGGGGAATGGAAACACCATATATTTT. Amino acid sequence: CASSPLGGNGNTIYF.

The chain carries TRBV9 and TRBJ1-4; D possibly corresponds to TRBD1 (5 bases). The CDR3 runs 15 residues. Germline CDR1 and CDR2: SGDLS and YYNGEE. The V gene lost 3 bases and the J gene lost 0 bases, with 9 bases spanning the gap. The CDR3 DNA is TGTGCCAGCAGCGCGGGGGGTTCAACTAATGAAAAACTGTTTTTT. It codes for CASSAGGSTNEKLFF.

This chain links TRBV19 with TRBJ1-1, with 7 bases that match TRBD1. The CDR3 consists of 15 residues. V was pared by 4 bases and J by 2 bases, with 7 bases of the junction left unmatched. CDR1 is LNHDA, CDR2 SQIVND, per germline (reference sequence). As DNA, the CDR3 is TGTGCCAGTAGTACCCTCCGACAGGGAAACACTGAAGCTTTCTTT. Its translation is CASSTLRQGNTEAFF.

V is TRBV2 and J is TRBJ2-1, with D possibly matching TRBD2 (7 bases). This CDR3 comprises 14 residues. Germline V gives CDR1 SNHLY, CDR2 FYNNEI. Trimming shortened V by 8 bases and J by 8 bases, and 19 bases separated the two germline ends. CDR3 sequence (DNA): TGTGCCAGCCAGTGGAGGGGGGGCCGGTATGAGCAGTTCTTC. Amino acid sequence: CASQWRGGRYEQFF.

This rearrangement joins TRBV10-2 to TRBJ2-5, with D tentatively TRBD2 (5 bases). Trimming removed 6 bases at V and 5 bases at J, with 13 bases between. The CDR3 spans 13 residues. Germline CDR1 and CDR2: WSHSY and SAAADI. The CDR3 protein is CASRRTGVETQYF. In nucleotides, the CDR3 is TGCGCCAGCAGGAGAACCGGGGTGGAGACCCAGTACTTC.

CDR3 nucleotides: TGTGCCACCAGCCACAGGGCCAACTACGAGCAGTACTTC. Translating it yields CATSHRANYEQYF. The chain has TRBV15 and TRBJ2-7; a possible D gene is TRBD1 (6 bases). Germline V CDR1 and CDR2: LNHNV, YYDKDF (reference sequence). The CDR3 runs 13 residues. V lost 5 bases and J lost 3, with 11 bases in between.